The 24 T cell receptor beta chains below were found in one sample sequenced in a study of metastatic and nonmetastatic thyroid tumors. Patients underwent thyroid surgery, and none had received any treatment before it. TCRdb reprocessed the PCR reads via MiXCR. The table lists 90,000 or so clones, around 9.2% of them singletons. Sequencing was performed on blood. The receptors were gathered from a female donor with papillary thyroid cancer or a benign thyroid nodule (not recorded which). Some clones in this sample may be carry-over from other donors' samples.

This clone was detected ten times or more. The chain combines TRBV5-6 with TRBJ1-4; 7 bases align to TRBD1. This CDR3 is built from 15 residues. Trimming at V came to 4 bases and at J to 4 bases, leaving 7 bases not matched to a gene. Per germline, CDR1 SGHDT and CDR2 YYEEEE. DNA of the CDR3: TGTGCCAGCAGCCCCAGGGACAGTCATAATGAAAAACTGTTTTTT. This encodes CASSPRDSHNEKLFF.

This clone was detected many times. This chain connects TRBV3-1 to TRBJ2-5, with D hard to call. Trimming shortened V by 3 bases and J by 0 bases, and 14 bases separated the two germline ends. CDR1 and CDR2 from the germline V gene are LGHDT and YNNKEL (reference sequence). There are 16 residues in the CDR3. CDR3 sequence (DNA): TGTGCCAGCAGCCAGAATCCTCCACTCAACCAAGAGACCCAGTACTTC. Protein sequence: CASSQNPPLNQETQYF.

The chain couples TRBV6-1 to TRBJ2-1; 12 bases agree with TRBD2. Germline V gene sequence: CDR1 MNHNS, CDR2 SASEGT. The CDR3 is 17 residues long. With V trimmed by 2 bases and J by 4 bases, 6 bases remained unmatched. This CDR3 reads CASSETSGGILYNEQFF. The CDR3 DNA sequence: TGTGCCAGCAGTGAAACTAGCGGGGGGATACTTTACAATGAGCAGTTCTTC.

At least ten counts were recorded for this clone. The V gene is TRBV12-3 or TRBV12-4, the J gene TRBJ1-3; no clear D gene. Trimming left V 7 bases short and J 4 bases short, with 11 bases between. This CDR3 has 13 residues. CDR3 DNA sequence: TGTGCCAGCATTGTCGACGGCGGAAACACCATATATTTT. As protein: CASIVDGGNTIYF.

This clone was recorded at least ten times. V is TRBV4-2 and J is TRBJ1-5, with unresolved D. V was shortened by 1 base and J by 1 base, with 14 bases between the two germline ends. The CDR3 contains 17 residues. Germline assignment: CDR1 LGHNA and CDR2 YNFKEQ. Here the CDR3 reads CASSQVSGRRSNQPQHF. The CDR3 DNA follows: TGTGCCAGCAGCCAAGTCTCGGGCAGGAGGAGCAATCAGCCCCAGCATTTT.

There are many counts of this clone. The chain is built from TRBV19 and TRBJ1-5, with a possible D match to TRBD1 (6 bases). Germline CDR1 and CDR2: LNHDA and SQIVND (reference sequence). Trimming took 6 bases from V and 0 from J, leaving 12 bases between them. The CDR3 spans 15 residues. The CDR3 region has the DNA TGTGCCAGTAGATTAGACAGGAGTAGCAATCAGCCCCAGCATTTT. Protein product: CASRLDRSSNQPQHF. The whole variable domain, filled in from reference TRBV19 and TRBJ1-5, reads DGGITQSPKYLFRKEGQNVTLSCEQNLNHDAMYWYRQDPGQGLRLIYYSQIVNDFQKGDIAEGYSVSREKKESFPLTVTSAQKNPTAFYLCASRLDRSSNQPQHFGDGTRLSIL.

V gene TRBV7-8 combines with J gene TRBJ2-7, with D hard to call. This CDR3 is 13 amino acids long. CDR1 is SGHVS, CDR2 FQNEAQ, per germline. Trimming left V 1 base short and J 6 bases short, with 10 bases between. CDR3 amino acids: CASSLVVRSEQYF. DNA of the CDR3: TGTGCCAGCAGCTTAGTAGTCAGGTCCGAGCAGTACTTC.

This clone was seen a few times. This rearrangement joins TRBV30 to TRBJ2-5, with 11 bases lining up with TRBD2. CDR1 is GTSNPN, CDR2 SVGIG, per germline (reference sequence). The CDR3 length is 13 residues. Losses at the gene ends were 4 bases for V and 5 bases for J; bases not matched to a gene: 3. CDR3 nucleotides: TGTGCCTGGATAGCGGGGGGGCGGGAGACCCAGTACTTC. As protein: CAWIAGGRETQYF.

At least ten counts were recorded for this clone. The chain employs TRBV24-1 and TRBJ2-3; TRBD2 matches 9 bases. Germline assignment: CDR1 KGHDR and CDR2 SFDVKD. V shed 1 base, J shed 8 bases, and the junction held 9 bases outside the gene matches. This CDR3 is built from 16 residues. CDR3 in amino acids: CATSDFQRGALGTQYF. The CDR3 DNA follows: TGTGCCACCAGTGATTTCCAGCGGGGGGCCCTGGGTACGCAGTATTTT.

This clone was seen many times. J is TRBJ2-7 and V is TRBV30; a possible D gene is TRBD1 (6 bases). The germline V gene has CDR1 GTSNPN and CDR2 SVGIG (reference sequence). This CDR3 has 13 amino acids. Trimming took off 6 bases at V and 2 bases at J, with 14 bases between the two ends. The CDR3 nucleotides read TGTGCCTGCGAGCGACAGGCAACCTACGAGCAGTACTTC. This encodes CACERQATYEQYF.

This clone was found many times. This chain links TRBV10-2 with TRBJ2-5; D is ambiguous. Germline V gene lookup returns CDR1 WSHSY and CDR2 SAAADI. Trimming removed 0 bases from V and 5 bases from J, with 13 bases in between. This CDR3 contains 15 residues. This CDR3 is CASSESPLGLETQYF. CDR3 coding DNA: TGCGCCAGCAGTGAGTCGCCCCTCGGGTTGGAGACCCAGTACTTC.

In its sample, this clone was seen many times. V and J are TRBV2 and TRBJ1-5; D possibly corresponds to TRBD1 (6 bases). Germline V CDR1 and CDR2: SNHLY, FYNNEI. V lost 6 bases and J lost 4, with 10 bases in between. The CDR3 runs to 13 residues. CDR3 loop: CASSKGGNQPQHF. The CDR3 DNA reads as TGTGCCAGCAGCAAGGGGGGTAATCAGCCCCAGCATTTT.

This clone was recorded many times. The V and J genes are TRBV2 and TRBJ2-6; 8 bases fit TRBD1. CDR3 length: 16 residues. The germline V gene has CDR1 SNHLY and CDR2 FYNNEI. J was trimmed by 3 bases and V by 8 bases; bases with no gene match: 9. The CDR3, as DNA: TGTGCCAGCGAATCCGGACAGGGCGGTGGGGCCAACGTCCTGACTTTC. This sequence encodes CASESGQGGGANVLTF.

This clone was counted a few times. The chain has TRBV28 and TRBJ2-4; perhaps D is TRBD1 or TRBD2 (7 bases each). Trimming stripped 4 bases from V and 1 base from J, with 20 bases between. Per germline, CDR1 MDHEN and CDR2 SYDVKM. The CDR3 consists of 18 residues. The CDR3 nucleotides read TGTGCCAGCAGTTCTGCAGGGGGGGCAACAGTGGCCAAAAACATTCAGTACTTC. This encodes CASSSAGGATVAKNIQYF.

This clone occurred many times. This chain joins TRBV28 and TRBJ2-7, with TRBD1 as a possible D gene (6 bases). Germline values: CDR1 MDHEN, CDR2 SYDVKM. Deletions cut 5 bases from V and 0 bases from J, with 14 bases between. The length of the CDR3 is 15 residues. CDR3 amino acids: CASSTPGHRSYEQYF. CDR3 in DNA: TGTGCCAGCAGTACTCCGGGACATCGCTCCTACGAGCAGTACTTC.

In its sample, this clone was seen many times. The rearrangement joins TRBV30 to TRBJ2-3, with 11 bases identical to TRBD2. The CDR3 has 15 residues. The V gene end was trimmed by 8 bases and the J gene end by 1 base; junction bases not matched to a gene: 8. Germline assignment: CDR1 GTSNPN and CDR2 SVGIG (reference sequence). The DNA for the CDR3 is TGTGCCCTGAGGGGGACTAGCGGTGGCACAGATACGCAGTATTTT. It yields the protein CALRGTSGGTDTQYF.

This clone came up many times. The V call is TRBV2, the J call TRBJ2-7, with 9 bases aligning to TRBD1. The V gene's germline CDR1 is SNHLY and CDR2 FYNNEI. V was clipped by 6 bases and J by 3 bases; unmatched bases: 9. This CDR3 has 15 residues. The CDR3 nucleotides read TGTGCCAGCAGAGACACAGGGGGCGGTTACTACGAGCAGTACTTC. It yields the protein CASRDTGGGYYEQYF.

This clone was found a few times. CDR3: CASSQVLNEQFF. The CDR3, as DNA: TGTGCCAGCAGCCAAGTCCTCAATGAGCAGTTCTTC. The chain recombines TRBV3-1 with TRBJ2-1; no definite D call. Between the trimmed V and J ends, which lost 1 base and 6 bases, there was a span of 4 bases. Germline assignment: CDR1 LGHDT and CDR2 YNNKEL (reference sequence). The CDR3 contains 12 residues.

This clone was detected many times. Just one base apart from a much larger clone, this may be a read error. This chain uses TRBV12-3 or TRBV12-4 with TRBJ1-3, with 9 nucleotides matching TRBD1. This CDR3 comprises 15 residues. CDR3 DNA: TGTGCCGGCAGACCAGGACAGGGGACTGGAAACACCATATATTTT. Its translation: CAGRPGQGTGNTIYF.

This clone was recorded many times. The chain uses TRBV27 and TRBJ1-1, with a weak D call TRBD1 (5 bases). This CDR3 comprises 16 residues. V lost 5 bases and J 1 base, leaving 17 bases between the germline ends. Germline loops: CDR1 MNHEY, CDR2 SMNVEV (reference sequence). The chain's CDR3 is CASSKIYPGQNTEAFF. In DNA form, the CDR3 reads TGTGCCAGCAGTAAGATATACCCGGGGCAGAACACTGAAGCTTTCTTT.

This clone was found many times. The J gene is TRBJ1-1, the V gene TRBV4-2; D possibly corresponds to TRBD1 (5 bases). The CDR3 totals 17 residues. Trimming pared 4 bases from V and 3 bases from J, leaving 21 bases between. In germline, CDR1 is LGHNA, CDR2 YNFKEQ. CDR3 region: CASSPLGGSGDHTEAFF. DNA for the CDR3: TGTGCCAGCAGCCCCCTGGGTGGGTCCGGGGACCACACTGAAGCTTTCTTT.

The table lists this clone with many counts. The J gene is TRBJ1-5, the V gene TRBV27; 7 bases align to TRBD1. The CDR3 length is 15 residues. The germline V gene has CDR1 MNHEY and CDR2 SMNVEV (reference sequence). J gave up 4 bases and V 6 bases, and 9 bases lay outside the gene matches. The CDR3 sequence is CASSPRQGSNQPQHF. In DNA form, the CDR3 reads TGTGCCAGCAGCCCCCGACAGGGATCAAATCAGCCCCAGCATTTT.

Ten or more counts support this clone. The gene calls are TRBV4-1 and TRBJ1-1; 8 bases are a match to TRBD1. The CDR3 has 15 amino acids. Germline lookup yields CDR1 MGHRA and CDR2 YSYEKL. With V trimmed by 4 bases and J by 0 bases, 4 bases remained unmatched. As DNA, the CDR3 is TGCGCCAGCAGCCGGCAGGGGGCAATGAACACTGAAGCTTTCTTT. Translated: CASSRQGAMNTEAFF.

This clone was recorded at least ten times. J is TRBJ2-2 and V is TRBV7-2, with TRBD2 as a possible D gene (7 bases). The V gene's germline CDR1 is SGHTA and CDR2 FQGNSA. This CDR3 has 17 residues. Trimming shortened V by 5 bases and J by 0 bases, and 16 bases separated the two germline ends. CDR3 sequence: CASSGGRGASNTGELFF. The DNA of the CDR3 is TGTGCCAGCAGCGGCGGTCGGGGGGCCTCGAACACCGGGGAGCTGTTTTTT.